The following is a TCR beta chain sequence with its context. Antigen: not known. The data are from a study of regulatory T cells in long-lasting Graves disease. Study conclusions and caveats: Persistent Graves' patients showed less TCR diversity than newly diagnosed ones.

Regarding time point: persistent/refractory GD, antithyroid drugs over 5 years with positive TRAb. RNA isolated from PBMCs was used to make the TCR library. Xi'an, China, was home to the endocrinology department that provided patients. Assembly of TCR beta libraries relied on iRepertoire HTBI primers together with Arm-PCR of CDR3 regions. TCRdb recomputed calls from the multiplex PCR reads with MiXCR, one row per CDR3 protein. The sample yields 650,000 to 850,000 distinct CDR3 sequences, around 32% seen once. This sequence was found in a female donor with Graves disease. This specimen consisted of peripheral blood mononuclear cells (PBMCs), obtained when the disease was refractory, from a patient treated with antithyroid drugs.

The DNA of the CDR3 is TGCGCCAGCAGCTTGGTGACGGGAACCACCGGGGAGCTGTTTTTT. Protein product: CASSLVTGTTGELFF. The V and J genes are TRBV5-1 and TRBJ2-2; the D gene is possibly TRBD2 (5 bases). The CDR3 has 15 residues. Trimming pared 0 bases from V and 4 bases from J, leaving 10 bases between. CDR1 and CDR2 from the germline V gene are SGHRS and YFSETQ.